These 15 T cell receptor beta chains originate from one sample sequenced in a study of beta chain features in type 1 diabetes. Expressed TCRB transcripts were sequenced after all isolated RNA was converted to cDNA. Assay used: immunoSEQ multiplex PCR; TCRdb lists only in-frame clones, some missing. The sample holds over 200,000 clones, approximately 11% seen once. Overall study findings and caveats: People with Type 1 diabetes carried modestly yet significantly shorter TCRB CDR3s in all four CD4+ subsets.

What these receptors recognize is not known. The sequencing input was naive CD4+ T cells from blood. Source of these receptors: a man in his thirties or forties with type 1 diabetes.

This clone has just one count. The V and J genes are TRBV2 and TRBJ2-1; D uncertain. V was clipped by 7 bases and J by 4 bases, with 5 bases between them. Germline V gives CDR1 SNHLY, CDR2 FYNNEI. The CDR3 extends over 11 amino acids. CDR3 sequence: CASTRYNEQFF. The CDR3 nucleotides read TGTGCCAGCACTCGGTACAATGAGCAGTTCTTC.

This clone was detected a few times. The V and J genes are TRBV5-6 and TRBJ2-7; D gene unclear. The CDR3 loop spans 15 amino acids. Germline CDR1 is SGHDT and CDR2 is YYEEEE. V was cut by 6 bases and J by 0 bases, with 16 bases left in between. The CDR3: CASIKPGIGSYEQYF. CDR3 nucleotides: TGTGCCAGCATCAAGCCCGGTATTGGCTCCTACGAGCAGTACTTC. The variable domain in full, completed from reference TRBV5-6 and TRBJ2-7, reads DAGVTQSPTHLIKTRGQQVTLRCSPKSGHDTVSWYQQALGQGPQFIFQYYEEEERQRGNFPDRFSGHQFPNYSSELNVNALLLGDSALYLCASIKPGIGSYEQYFGPGTRLTVT.

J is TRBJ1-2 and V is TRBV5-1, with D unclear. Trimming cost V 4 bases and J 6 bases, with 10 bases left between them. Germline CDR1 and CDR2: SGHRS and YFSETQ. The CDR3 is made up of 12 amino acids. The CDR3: CASSPGSDGYTF. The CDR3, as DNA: TGCGCCAGCAGCCCGGGGAGTGATGGCTACACCTTC.

The CDR3 DNA sequence: TGCAGCGCGCGACGAGACAGGGGTGAAGCTTTCTTT. Translated: CSARRDRGEAFF. The J gene is TRBJ1-1, the V gene TRBV29-1; TRBD1 matches 8 bases. The germline CDR1 and CDR2 sequences are SQVTM and ANQGSEA. The CDR3 runs 12 residues. V shed 7 bases and J 7 bases; nucleotides not matched to a gene: 8.

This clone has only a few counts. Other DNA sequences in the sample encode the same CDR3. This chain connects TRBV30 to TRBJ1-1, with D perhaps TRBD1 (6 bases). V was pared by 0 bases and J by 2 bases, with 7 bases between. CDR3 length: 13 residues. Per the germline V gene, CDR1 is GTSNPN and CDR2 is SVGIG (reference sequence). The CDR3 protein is CAWSVQGNTEAFF. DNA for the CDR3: TGTGCCTGGAGTGTACAGGGAAACACTGAAGCTTTCTTT.

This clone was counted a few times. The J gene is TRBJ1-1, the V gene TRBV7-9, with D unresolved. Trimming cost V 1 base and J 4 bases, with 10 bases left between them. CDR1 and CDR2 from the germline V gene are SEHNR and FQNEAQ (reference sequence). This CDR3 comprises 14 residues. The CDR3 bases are TGTGCCAGCAGCTTAGGATCTGGGAGCACTGAAGCTTTCTTT. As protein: CASSLGSGSTEAFF.

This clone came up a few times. The CDR3 protein is CASSYRQVADTQYF. The CDR3 DNA is TGTGCCAGCAGCTACCGACAGGTAGCGGATACGCAGTATTTT. This chain uses TRBV11-2 with TRBJ2-3; perhaps TRBD1 as D (6 bases). V dropped 4 bases and J dropped 6 bases, with 14 bases sitting between them. In germline, CDR1 is SGHAT, CDR2 FQNNGV. There are 14 residues in the CDR3.

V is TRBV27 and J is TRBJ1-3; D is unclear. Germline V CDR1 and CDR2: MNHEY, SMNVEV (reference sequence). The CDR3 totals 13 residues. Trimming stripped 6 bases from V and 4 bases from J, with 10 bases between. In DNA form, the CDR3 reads TGTGCCAGCAGGGTGAGCGGAGGAAACACCATATATTTT. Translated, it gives CASRVSGGNTIYF.

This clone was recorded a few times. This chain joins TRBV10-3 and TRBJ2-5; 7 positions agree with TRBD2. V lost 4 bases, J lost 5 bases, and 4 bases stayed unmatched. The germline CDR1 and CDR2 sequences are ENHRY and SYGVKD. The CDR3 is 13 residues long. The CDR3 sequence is CAISAELAETQYF. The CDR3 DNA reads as TGTGCCATCAGTGCAGAACTAGCGGAGACCCAGTACTTC.

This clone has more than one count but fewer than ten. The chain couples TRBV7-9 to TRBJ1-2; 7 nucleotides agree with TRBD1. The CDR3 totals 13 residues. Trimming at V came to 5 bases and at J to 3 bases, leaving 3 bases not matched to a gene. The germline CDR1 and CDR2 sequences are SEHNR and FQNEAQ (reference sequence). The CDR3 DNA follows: TGTGCCAGCAGCATAACAGGGGACTATGGCTACACCTTC. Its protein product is CASSITGDYGYTF. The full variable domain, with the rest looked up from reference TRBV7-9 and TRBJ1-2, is DTGVSQNPRHKITKRGQNVTFRCDPISEHNRLYWYRQTLGQGPEFLTYFQNEAQLEKSRLLSDRFSAERPKGSFSTLEIQRTEQGDSAMYLCASSITGDYGYTFGSGTRLTVV.

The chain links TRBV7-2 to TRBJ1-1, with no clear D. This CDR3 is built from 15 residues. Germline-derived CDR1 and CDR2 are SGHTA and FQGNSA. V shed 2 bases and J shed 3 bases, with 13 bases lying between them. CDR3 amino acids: CASSLIYWQDTEAFF. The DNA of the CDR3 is TGTGCCAGCAGCTTAATTTACTGGCAGGACACTGAAGCTTTCTTT.

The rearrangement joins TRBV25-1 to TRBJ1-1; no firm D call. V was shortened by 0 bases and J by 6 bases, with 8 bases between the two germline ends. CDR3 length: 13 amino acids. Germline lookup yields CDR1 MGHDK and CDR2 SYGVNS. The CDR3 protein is CASSEYRSAEAFF. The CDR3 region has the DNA TGTGCCAGCAGTGAATATCGGAGCGCTGAAGCTTTCTTT.

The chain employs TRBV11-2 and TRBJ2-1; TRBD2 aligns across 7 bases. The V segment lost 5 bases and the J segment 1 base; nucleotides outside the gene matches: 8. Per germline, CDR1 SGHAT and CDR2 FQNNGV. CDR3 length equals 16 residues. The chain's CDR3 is CASSPAGVGSYNEQFF. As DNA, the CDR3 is TGTGCCAGCAGCCCGGCGGGGGTAGGGTCCTACAATGAGCAGTTCTTC.

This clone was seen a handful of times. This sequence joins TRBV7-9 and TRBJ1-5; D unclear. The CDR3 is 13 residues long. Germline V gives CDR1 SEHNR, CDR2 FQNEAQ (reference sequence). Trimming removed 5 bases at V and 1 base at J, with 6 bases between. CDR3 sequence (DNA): TGTGCCAGCAGCATTCAAAGCAATCAGCCCCAGCATTTT. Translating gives CASSIQSNQPQHF.

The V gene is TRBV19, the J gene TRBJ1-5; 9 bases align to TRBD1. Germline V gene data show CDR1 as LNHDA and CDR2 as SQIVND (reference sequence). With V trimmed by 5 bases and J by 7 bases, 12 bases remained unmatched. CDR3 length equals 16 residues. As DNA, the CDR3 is TGTGCCAGTAGTGCCGTCCCGGGACAGGGACGGCAGCCCCAGCATTTT. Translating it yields CASSAVPGQGRQPQHF.